This T cell receptor (beta chain) comes out of a study of blood T cell repertoires in COVID-19. Whole-study context: COVID-19 samples collected from the United States, Italy and Spain covered acute and convalescent phases.

In the authors' workflow: Nucleated cell counts were estimated from reference gene primer amplification. Data came from immunoSEQ multiplex PCR; TCRdb stores just in-frame clones and leaves some out. The V and J calls and the clone size are those of that table, but D and trimming were determined from the DNA. The sample holds nearly 35,000 clones, approximately 86% seen once. This CDR3 is 16 amino acids long. Trimming pared 5 bases from V and 3 bases from J, leaving 20 bases between. Germline CDR1 reads MNHEY; CDR2 reads SVGEGT. Sequencing used peripheral blood. V is TRBV6-2 or TRBV6-3 and J is TRBJ2-7; perhaps TRBD1 as D (5 bases). The sequence was obtained from a man in his sixties or seventies with acute or convalescent COVID-19. CDR3 sequence: CASSLPTTERGYEQYF. As DNA, the CDR3 is TGTGCCAGCAGTCTCCCGACGACAGAAAGAGGCTACGAGCAGTACTTC.